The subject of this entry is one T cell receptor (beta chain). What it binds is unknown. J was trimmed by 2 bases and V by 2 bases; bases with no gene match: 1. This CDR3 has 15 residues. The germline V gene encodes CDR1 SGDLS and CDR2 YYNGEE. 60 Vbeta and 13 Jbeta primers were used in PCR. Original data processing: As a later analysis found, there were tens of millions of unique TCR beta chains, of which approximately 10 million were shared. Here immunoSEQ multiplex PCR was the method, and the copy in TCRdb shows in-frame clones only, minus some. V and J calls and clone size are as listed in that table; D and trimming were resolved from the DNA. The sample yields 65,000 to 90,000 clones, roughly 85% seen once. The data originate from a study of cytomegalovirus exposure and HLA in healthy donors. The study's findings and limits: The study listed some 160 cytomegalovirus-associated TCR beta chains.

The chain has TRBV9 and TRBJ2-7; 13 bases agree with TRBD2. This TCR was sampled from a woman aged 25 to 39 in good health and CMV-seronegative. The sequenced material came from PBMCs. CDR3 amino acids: CASSVGLAGTYEQYF. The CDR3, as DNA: TGTGCCAGCAGCGTGGGACTAGCGGGAACCTACGAGCAGTACTTC. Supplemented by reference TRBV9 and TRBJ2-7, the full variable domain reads DSGVTQTPKHLITATGQRVTLRCSPRSGDLSVYWYQQSLDQGLQFLIQYYNGEERAKGNILERFSAQQFPDLHSELNLSSLELGDSALYFCASSVGLAGTYEQYFGPGTRLTVT.